This entry concerns a single TCR beta chain. The specificity of this receptor is unknown. Nothing much larger sits one base from this clone, and base qualities are not available. At diagnosis, tumor, uninvolved tumor-adjacent lung and peripheral blood were collected and then preserved as a mix of FFPE and fresh-frozen material. For TCR repertoire profiling, blood samples were analyzed in the form of peripheral blood mononuclear cells. The sample belongs to a study of T cells in localized non-small cell lung cancer (dated by TCRdb to the early 2020s). Background for the entire study: T cell repertoires of some 240 early-stage NSCLC patients were analyzed, with tumors being compared against uninvolved tumor-adjacent lungs. The mean age of the NSCLC patients was roughly 70 years, with about 130 men and over 100 women. The cohort comprised 200 to 300 treatment-naïve NSCLC patients with resected, localized lung tumors.

TCR beta CDR3 regions were sequenced from DNA using the immunoSEQ Assay. Per the source publication's procedure: To compute T cell density, TCR beta template counts were normalized to usable DNA, which was estimated by amplifying housekeeping genes. Richness was estimated with the preseqR package, extrapolating to 400,000 templates for PBMC samples and 120,000 templates for tissue samples. Clonality was defined as one minus Pielou's evenness. Differential abundance testing on productive amino-acid clonotypes, with a minimum total count of 5 and an alpha of 0.1, was used to identify tissue-enriched TCRs. The Jaccard Index and the Morisita Overlap Index were used to measure repertoire overlap between compartments. GLIPH grouped TCR beta CDR3s together with public tetramer-defined viral CDR3s, and a viral motif had to include at least three viral sequences and show V-gene enrichment. TCRdb took over this immuneACCESS table, retaining in-frame rearrangements with V and J assigned. Such tables are incomplete; in checked studies, under half of the missing clones stem from an unresolved V gene, and the remainder is unexplained. For V, J and clone size, that table is used; D and trimming come from the DNA. Counted in this sample were tens of thousands of clones; about four fifths of them appeared once. Together, the top ten hold around an eighth of the sample.

Overall results and qualifications from the work: Higher blood T cell density associated with longer overall survival, while higher adjacent-lung clonality associated with shorter survival. The highest T cell clonality was observed in uninvolved tumor-adjacent lung, where clonality exceeded that of tumor, suggesting that antigenic responses were more focused in uninvolved tumor-adjacent lung. Multi-region tumor sequencing was not performed, so intratumor heterogeneity could not be excluded. Because the study design was exploratory, TCR variables were selected using unadjusted p-values without false-discovery rate correction. Of the top 100 tumor clones, a median of roughly 60 were detected in paired uninvolved adjacent lung; about 26 were also among that lung's top 100.

V is cut by 1 base and J by 6 bases, and the space between the germline ends is 16 bases. CDR3 length: 15 amino acids, cysteine to phenylalanine. Left in the record is the CDR3 DNA by itself, 45 bases read in frame from the first base. From the germline V gene, CDR1 is SGHAT and CDR2 is FQNNGV. This clonotype was sampled from a female donor older than 55 with stage I lung adenocarcinoma. This chain is built from TRBV11-2 and TRBJ2-7; the D gene is perhaps TRBD2, from 7 matching bases. This material consisted of peripheral blood, taken before any cancer treatment. The nucleotides read TGTGCCAGCAGCTTAGGGGGGGGCAGCCTGGGCGAGCAGTACTTC. Its amino acids are CASSLGGGSLGEQYF.